This T cell receptor beta chain was found in a study of Graves' ophthalmopathy and Graves' hyperthyroidism. RNA transcripts provided the template for amplifying TCR beta CDR3 regions. HTBI-primed RT-PCR formed the first round, and a multiplex PCR formed the second. In TCRdb, the multiplex PCR reads were re-called with MiXCR into one record per CDR3 protein. This table holds approximately 330,000 distinct CDR3 sequences, roughly a sixth found once. There are many counts of this clonotype. A read error may be the cause here, since a much bigger clone is one base away. Sequencing input: peripheral blood. This clonotype was obtained from an adult man with Graves' ophthalmopathy.

CDR3 DNA: TGTGCCAGCGGGATAGACAGGGGCGATATCACTGAAGCTTTCTTT. Its protein product is CASGIDRGDITEAFF. This chain links TRBV2 with TRBJ1-1, with TRBD1 identical over 8 bases. In germline, CDR1 is SNHLY, CDR2 FYNNEI. CDR3 length: 15 residues. With V trimmed by 8 bases and J by 4 bases, 12 bases remained unmatched.